The clone carrying this T cell receptor beta chain appeared many times. What it recognizes is unknown. This specimen comes from a study of T cells in Graves' hyperthyroidism and ophthalmopathy. Overall study findings and caveats: Ophthalmopathy, as predicted by the model, came a median 6.5 months after the prediction. From stable hyperthyroidism, ophthalmopathy was separated by a 13 V-J model.

Clinical symptoms, serum thyroxine, TRAb, thyroid ultrasound and orbital computed tomography established diagnosis. Isolation of PBMCs was performed on around 9.7 ml fresh peripheral blood. V lost 8 bases, J lost 0 bases, and 11 bases lay in between. This CDR3 is 14 amino acids long. In germline, CDR1 is LNHDA, CDR2 SQIVND (reference sequence). TCR beta CDR3 regions were amplified from RNA transcripts. Using the HTBI primer set, a first-round RT-PCR was run on the TCR CDR3. TCRdb re-derived calls from the multiplex PCR reads in MiXCR, one entry per CDR3 protein. The table has roughly 580,000 distinct CDR3 sequences, 14% seen once.

The sequence was obtained from a woman under 40 with Graves' hyperthyroidism that later progressed to Graves' ophthalmopathy. Source material: blood. The chain joins TRBV19 to TRBJ2-1; perhaps TRBD2 as D (5 bases). In DNA, the CDR3 is TGTGCCAGTGGAACGGGGAGCTCCTACAATGAGCAGTTCTTC. It is translated as CASGTGSSYNEQFF.